These 26 T cell receptor beta chains were all obtained from the same sample, sequenced in a study of regulatory T cells in long-lasting Graves disease. Combining iRepertoire HTBI primers with Arm-PCR of CDR3 regions, the authors built TCR beta libraries. TCRdb re-called the multiplex PCR reads with MiXCR, one entry per CDR3 protein. The sample shows approximately 560,000 distinct CDR3 sequences, roughly 15% of them seen only once. Time point here: newly diagnosed GD, antithyroid drugs for less than 3 months. The authors made the TCR library using RNA they extracted from PBMCs. The sample was also reused in another study, on T cells in Graves' hyperthyroidism and ophthalmopathy.

Sample: peripheral blood mononuclear cells (PBMCs), taken at new diagnosis, from a patient treated with antithyroid drugs. The receptors shown here come from a man between 18 and 29 years old with Graves disease.

This clonotype was observed many times. This chain links TRBV3-1 with TRBJ1-4, with D tentatively TRBD1 (5 bases). Trimming removed 0 bases from V and 11 bases from J, with 10 bases in between. The CDR3 is made up of 13 amino acids. Germline lookup yields CDR1 LGHDT and CDR2 YNNKEL (reference sequence). For the CDR3, the DNA is TGTGCCAGCAGCCAAGAACCAGGGTCCAAACTGTTTTTT. Residues: CASSQEPGSKLFF.

This clonotype was found a few times. The genes are TRBV10-3 and TRBJ2-1; unclear D gene. The CDR3 is 15 residues long. Germline CDR1 is ENHRY and CDR2 is SYGVKD. Trimming shortened V by 2 bases and J by 0 bases, and 8 bases separated the two germline ends. The CDR3 region has the DNA TGTGCCATCAGTGAGGGGCAGAGCTCCTACAATGAGCAGTTCTTC. It codes for CAISEGQSSYNEQFF.

In regard to this clonotype: Only one base separates this from a far larger clonotype, so it likely reflects a read error. CDR3 sequence: CACSSRYEQYF. The DNA for the CDR3 is TGTGCCTGCAGTTCACGGTACGAGCAGTACTTC. The rearrangement joins TRBV28 to TRBJ2-7; D gene uncertain. CDR3 length: 11 residues. Looked up from germline, CDR1 is MDHEN and CDR2 is SYDVKM.

Turning to this clonotype: Sequence at one end of the junction differs from germline and may be a read error. CDR3 residues: CASSTGQGEQFF. In DNA form, the CDR3 reads TGTGCTAGCAGCACCGGACAGGGGGAACAGTTCTTC. The genes are TRBV7-7 and TRBJ2-1; TRBD1 matches at 10 bases. The CDR3 covers 12 residues. Germline V gene data show CDR1 as SSHAT and CDR2 as FNYEAQ (reference sequence).

This clonotype was recorded at least ten times. The rearrangement uses TRBV20-1 and TRBJ1-1, with a tentative D call TRBD1 (5 bases). This CDR3 comprises 13 residues. Germline V gene data show CDR1 as DFQATT and CDR2 as SNEGSKA (reference sequence). V shed 3 bases and J shed 1 base, with 9 bases lying between them. Here the CDR3 DNA reads TGCAGTGCTAGTAGACAGACGAACACTGAAGCTTTCTTT. This sequence encodes CSASRQTNTEAFF.

The chain uses TRBV20-1 and TRBJ2-7; no reliable D call. Trimming removed 5 bases at V and 5 bases at J, with 16 bases between. CDR1 DFQATT and CDR2 SNEGSKA come from the germline V gene (reference sequence). This CDR3 contains 13 residues. The CDR3 coding sequence is TGCAGTGCTTACGTGTCAGCATGGGACGAGCAGTACTTC. Residues: CSAYVSAWDEQYF.

There are many counts of this clonotype. The V call is TRBV20-1, the J call TRBJ2-1, with D maybe TRBD2 (6 bases). Trimming took 6 bases from V and 9 from J, leaving 33 bases between them. Per the germline V gene, CDR1 is DFQATT and CDR2 is SNEGSKA (reference sequence). The CDR3 is made up of 18 amino acids. The CDR3 coding sequence is TGCAGTGCCTTATCCCACAGGTTGGAGGGCCGGTCAACGGTTGAGCAGTTCTTC. This gives the protein CSALSHRLEGRSTVEQFF.

This clonotype was observed many times. This chain links TRBV5-6 with TRBJ2-7; D unclear. CDR1 is SGHDT and CDR2 is YYEEEE in the germline V gene. This CDR3 comprises 15 residues. V was pared by 0 bases and J by 3 bases, with 13 bases between. The DNA for the CDR3 is TGTGCCAGCAGCTTGGTGATGGGCAGTAACTACGAGCAGTACTTC. It yields the protein CASSLVMGSNYEQYF.

The table lists this clonotype with many counts. V is TRBV29-1 and J is TRBJ2-3; the D gene is possibly TRBD1 (6 bases). The ends were cut back, 8 bases at V and 4 bases at J, with 19 bases in the middle. The CDR3 spans 14 residues. The germline V gene has CDR1 SQVTM and CDR2 ANQGSEA. In DNA form, the CDR3 reads TGCAGCTCCCGACAGGCCGGAAGCGCAGATACGCAGTATTTT. Amino acid sequence: CSSRQAGSADTQYF.

This clonotype was counted a few times. The chain recombines TRBV5-6 with TRBJ2-2; D unclear. Germline V CDR1 and CDR2: SGHDT, YYEEEE. The CDR3 is made up of 17 amino acids. The V end was cut by 4 bases, the J end by 3 bases, with 19 bases between. The CDR3 region is CASSPGAVWVDTGELFF. In nucleotides, the CDR3 is TGTGCCAGCAGCCCGGGTGCGGTGTGGGTGGACACCGGGGAGCTGTTTTTT.

On this clonotype: With a much larger clone just one base away, this may be a read error. V gene TRBV6-1 combines with J gene TRBJ2-7; D is ambiguous. Germline V gene lookup returns CDR1 MNHNS and CDR2 SASEGT. The CDR3 sequence is 11 residues long. CDR3 bases: TGTCCCAGCAGTCACCGATCAGAGCAGTACTTC. As protein: CPSSHRSEQYF.

This clonotype was found a few times. The chain links TRBV30 to TRBJ2-3, with D unclear. Germline V lookup: CDR1 GTSNPN, CDR2 SVGIG (reference sequence). This CDR3 region has 14 residues. V lost 4 bases and J lost 0, with 11 bases in between. The CDR3 DNA reads as TGTGCCTGGATGCCTTCGCATAGCACAGATACGCAGTATTTT. This encodes CAWMPSHSTDTQYF.

This clonotype was observed at least ten times. The genes are TRBV4-1 and TRBJ2-7, with 7 bases matching TRBD1. Germline V gives CDR1 MGHRA, CDR2 YSYEKL. The CDR3 runs to 15 residues. J was trimmed by 0 bases and V by 4 bases; bases with no gene match: 6. The CDR3 bases are TGCGCCAGCAGCCGCTTCCGGGACAGCTCCTACGAGCAGTACTTC. It is translated as CASSRFRDSSYEQYF.

CDR3 in amino acids: CASSILTYNTEAFF. The CDR3 DNA reads TGTGCCAGTAGTATTCTAACTTATAACACTGAAGCTTTCTTT. The rearrangement uses TRBV19 and TRBJ1-1; D is undetermined. CDR1 LNHDA and CDR2 SQIVND come from the germline V gene (reference sequence). CDR3 length: 14 amino acids. V gave up 3 bases and J gave up 2 bases, with 10 bases separating them.

This clonotype was seen repeatedly, ten times or more. J is TRBJ1-1 and V is TRBV5-1; maybe TRBD1 (6 bases). V shed 1 base and J shed 6 bases, with 7 bases lying between them. Germline values: CDR1 SGHRS, CDR2 YFSETQ. The CDR3 spans 12 residues. The CDR3 protein is CASSLTGPEAFF. CDR3 nucleotides: TGCGCCAGCAGCTTGACAGGGCCTGAAGCTTTCTTT. Full variable domain (rest looked up from reference TRBV5-1 and TRBJ1-1): KAGVTQTPRYLIKTRGQQVTLSCSPISGHRSVSWYQQTPGQGLQFLFEYFSETQRNKGNFPGRFSGRQFSNSRSEMNVSTLELGDSALYLCASSLTGPEAFFGQGTRLTVV.

With regard to this clonotype: Germline is not matched at one junction end, which may reflect a read error. CDR3 region: CASSYRDRVNTEAFF. As DNA, the CDR3 is TGTGCCAGCAGCTACCGGGACAGGGTCAACACTGAAGCTTTCTTT. The chain employs TRBV5-1 and TRBJ1-1; TRBD1 matches at 9 bases. CDR1 and CDR2 (germline): SGHRS, YFSETQ. There are 15 residues in the CDR3. Based on the CDR3 plus reference TRBV5-1 and TRBJ1-1, the full variable domain is KAGVTQTPRYLIKTRGQQVTLSCSPISGHRSVSWYQQTPGQGLQFLFEYFSETQRNKGNFPGRFSGRQFSNSRSEMNVSTLELGDSALYLCASSYRDRVNTEAFFGQGTRLTVV.

At least ten counts were recorded for this clonotype. The chain recombines TRBV6-2 or TRBV6-3 with TRBJ1-2; D is ambiguous. The germline V and J ends were trimmed by 5 bases and 8 bases, with 9 bases remaining between them. Germline assignment: CDR1 MNHEY and CDR2 SVGEGT. There are 11 residues in the CDR3. CDR3 nucleotides: TGTGCCAGCAGTGAATTGGGGGGCTACACCTTC. Amino acid sequence: CASSELGGYTF.

This clonotype was seen at least ten times. The chain recombines TRBV30 with TRBJ2-2; 8 bases are shared with TRBD1. This CDR3 is built from 13 residues. In germline, CDR1 is GTSNPN, CDR2 SVGIG (reference sequence). After removal of 5 bases from V and 2 bases from J, the junction contained 1 base not matched to a gene. The CDR3 is CAWGTGNTGELFF. Here the CDR3 DNA reads TGTGCCTGGGGGACAGGCAACACCGGGGAGCTGTTTTTT.

As for this clonotype: A much larger clone sits a single nucleotide away, making a read error possible. The chain carries TRBV12-3 or TRBV12-4 and TRBJ1-1; D is unclear. The CDR3 covers 12 residues. The CDR3 sequence: CSSSLLGERAFF. The CDR3 DNA sequence: TGTTCCAGCAGTTTACTGGGTGAGAGAGCTTTCTTT.

This clonotype was observed a handful of times. The V gene is TRBV14, the J gene TRBJ2-1; TRBD2 agrees at 8 bases. The V gene's germline CDR1 is SGHDN and CDR2 FVKESK. V dropped 4 bases and J dropped 1; count of bases not matched to a gene: 3. CDR3 length: 15 amino acids. For the CDR3, the DNA is TGTGCCAGCAGCCGGATAGCGGGATCCTACAATGAGCAGTTCTTC. Translation gives CASSRIAGSYNEQFF.

This clonotype was seen at least ten times. The chain uses TRBV12-3 or TRBV12-4 and TRBJ1-2; D remains ambiguous. The CDR3 sequence is 12 residues long. Trimming cost V 7 bases and J 3 bases, with 9 bases left between them. CDR3 sequence reads: CASTEVDYGYTF. CDR3 nucleotide sequence: TGTGCCAGCACGGAAGTTGACTATGGCTACACCTTC.

V is TRBV7-9 and J is TRBJ2-1, with TRBD1 matching over 9 bases. The CDR3 has 16 amino acids. The V and J ends lost 5 bases and 1 base, in that order; junction bases with no gene match: 6. Per the germline V gene, CDR1 is SEHNR and CDR2 is FQNEAQ (reference sequence). In DNA form, the CDR3 reads TGTGCCAGCAGCCCCCGGGACAGGGAATCCTACAATGAGCAGTTCTTC. It encodes CASSPRDRESYNEQFF.

Many counts were recorded for this clonotype. This chain uses TRBV7-9 with TRBJ1-4; D is possibly TRBD1 (5 bases). Germline lookup yields CDR1 SEHNR and CDR2 FQNEAQ (reference sequence). The CDR3 extends over 14 amino acids. Trimming took 7 bases from V and 8 from J, leaving 17 bases between them. The CDR3 reads CASTELGAEEKLFF. CDR3 in DNA: TGTGCCAGCACCGAGTTAGGGGCAGAGGAAAAACTGTTTTTT.

This clonotype came up many times. This sequence joins TRBV6-9 and TRBJ2-7, with D possibly TRBD2 on 7 matching bases. CDR1 is MNHGY and CDR2 is SVAAGI in the germline V gene. The V and J ends lost 3 bases and 7 bases respectively, with 19 bases between them. This CDR3 comprises 15 residues. The CDR3 loop is CASSYPTGLGGEQYF. The CDR3 DNA follows: TGTGCCAGCAGTTACCCGACAGGACTAGGAGGGGAGCAGTACTTC.

The chain combines TRBV12-3 or TRBV12-4 with TRBJ2-2; D call uncertain. V lost 7 bases, J lost 8 bases, and 11 bases lay in between. The CDR3 covers 12 residues. In nucleotides, the CDR3 is TGTGCCAGCACAACCGCACGGGGGGAGCTGTTTTTT. This gives the protein CASTTARGELFF.

This clonotype was seen repeatedly, ten times or more. In DNA form, the CDR3 reads TGTGCCAGCAGTGCGGCTGCCCGAGAGACCCAGTACTTC. This translates into CASSAAARETQYF. This chain uses TRBV2 with TRBJ2-5; no firm D call. This CDR3 is built from 13 residues. V lost 4 bases, J lost 4 bases, and 10 bases lay in between. Germline lookup yields CDR1 SNHLY and CDR2 FYNNEI.